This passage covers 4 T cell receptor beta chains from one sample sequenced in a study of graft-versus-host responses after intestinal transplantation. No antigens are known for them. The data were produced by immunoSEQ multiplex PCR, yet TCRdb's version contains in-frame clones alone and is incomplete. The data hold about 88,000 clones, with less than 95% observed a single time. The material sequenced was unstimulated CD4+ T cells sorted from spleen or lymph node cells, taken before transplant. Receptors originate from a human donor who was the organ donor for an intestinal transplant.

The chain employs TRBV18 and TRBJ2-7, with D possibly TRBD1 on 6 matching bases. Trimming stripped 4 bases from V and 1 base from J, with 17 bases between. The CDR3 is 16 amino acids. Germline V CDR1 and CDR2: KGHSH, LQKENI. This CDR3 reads CASSQTPSTGSYEQYF. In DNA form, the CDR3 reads TGTGCCAGCTCACAAACCCCATCGACAGGTTCCTACGAGCAGTACTTC.

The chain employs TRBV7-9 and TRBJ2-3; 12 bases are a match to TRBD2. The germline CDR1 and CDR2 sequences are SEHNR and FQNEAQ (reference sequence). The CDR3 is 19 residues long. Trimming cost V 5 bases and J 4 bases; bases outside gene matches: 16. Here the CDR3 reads CASSPGRVELAGGSDTQYF. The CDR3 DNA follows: TGTGCCAGCAGCCCAGGGAGAGTCGAACTAGCGGGAGGTTCAGATACGCAGTATTTT.

This CDR3 reads CASSRKHQTGRTNQPQHF. CDR3 DNA sequence: TGTGCCAGCAGCCGAAAACACCAAACGGGTCGGACTAATCAGCCCCAGCATTTT. J is TRBJ1-5 and V is TRBV21-1. TRBV21-1 is annotated as a pseudogene. This CDR3 region has 18 residues.

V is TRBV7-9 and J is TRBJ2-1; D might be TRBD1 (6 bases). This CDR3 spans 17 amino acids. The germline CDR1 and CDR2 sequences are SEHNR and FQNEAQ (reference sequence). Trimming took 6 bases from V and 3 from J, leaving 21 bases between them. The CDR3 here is CASRPDWRRDNYNEQFF. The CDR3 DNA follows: TGTGCCAGCAGGCCCGACTGGCGCCGGGACAACTACAATGAGCAGTTCTTC.